The subject of this entry is one T cell receptor (beta chain). The record originates from a study of OX40 agonist ivuxolimab in advanced cancers. Study context: Dose-escalation patients had hepatocellular carcinoma, melanoma, renal cell or head and neck cancer.

The germline gives CDR1 LNHDA, CDR2 SQIVND (reference sequence). The J segment lost 10 bases and the V segment lost 3 bases, leaving 3 bases of the junction unmatched. CDR3 length: 14 residues. The table came from immunoSEQ multiplex PCR; TCRdb's copy has only in-frame clones and leaves some out. Seen here are tens of thousands of clones, about 88% observed once, and the top ten hold 0.95% to 1.5%. This TCR derives from an adult with an advanced solid tumor such as melanoma, head and neck, liver or kidney cancer. J is TRBJ1-6 and V is TRBV19; 10 bases line up with TRBD1. The specimen was CD4+ or CD8+ T cells sorted from blood, collected in a trial of the OX40 agonist ivuxolimab. The CDR3 bases are TGTGCCAGTAGTATCGACAGGGGGCGATCACCCCTCCACTTT. Its translation is CASSIDRGRSPLHF. Together with reference TRBV19 and TRBJ1-6, the CDR3 gives the full variable domain: DGGITQSPKYLFRKEGQNVTLSCEQNLNHDAMYWYRQDPGQGLRLIYYSQIVNDFQKGDIAEGYSVSREKKESFPLTVTSAQKNPTAFYLCASSIDRGRSPLHFGNGTRLTVT.